The 23 T cell receptor beta chains given below trace back to one sample, sequenced in a study of blood T cell repertoires in COVID-19. Sequencing used immunoSEQ multiplex PCR; TCRdb keeps in-frame clones, though not all of them. The sample comprises nearly 250,000 clones, about 89% of which are singletons, and around 1.7% rests with the top ten. Sequences were obtained from peripheral blood. These receptors came from a woman in her sixties who had recovered from COVID-19.

V gene TRBV10-3 combines with J gene TRBJ1-6; 7 bases match TRBD1. The CDR3 covers 16 residues. Trimming cost V 0 bases and J 7 bases; bases outside gene matches: 6. Germline assignment: CDR1 ENHRY and CDR2 SYGVKD. The CDR3 region is CAISESVGGSNSPLHF. The DNA for the CDR3 is TGTGCCATCAGTGAGTCGGTAGGGGGCAGCAATTCACCCCTCCACTTT.

The rearrangement uses TRBV19 and TRBJ1-1; D gene uncertain. The CDR3 runs 15 residues. Trimming removed 4 bases at V and 0 bases at J, with 12 bases between. The germline V gene encodes CDR1 LNHDA and CDR2 SQIVND (reference sequence). The CDR3 here is CASSTSMRMNTEAFF. The CDR3 region has the DNA TGTGCCAGTAGTACCTCAATGAGGATGAACACTGAAGCTTTCTTT.

This clone appeared a few times. The genes are TRBV19 and TRBJ1-2; possible D gene TRBD1, 5 bases. Germline V gene data show CDR1 as LNHDA and CDR2 as SQIVND (reference sequence). Trimming stripped 5 bases from V and 9 bases from J, with 16 bases between. This CDR3 comprises 13 residues. CDR3 sequence: CASSSPGTGSYTF. In DNA form, the CDR3 reads TGTGCCAGTAGTTCCCCGGGGACTGGGAGCTACACCTTC.

A note on this clone: The sample contains more than one DNA sequence encoding this CDR3. The chain links TRBV6-5 to TRBJ1-2; D may be TRBD1 (6 bases). Between the trimmed V and J ends, which lost 2 bases and 5 bases, there was a span of 9 bases. The CDR3 contains 13 residues. Germline values: CDR1 MNHEY, CDR2 SVGAGI. The CDR3 is CASSYRGGYGYTF. The CDR3 DNA sequence: TGTGCCAGCAGTTACAGGGGGGGTTATGGCTACACCTTC.

The chain combines TRBV10-3 with TRBJ1-4, with 7 bases aligning to TRBD1. CDR3 size: 14 residues. Germline V CDR1 and CDR2: ENHRY, SYGVKD. The V segment lost 3 bases and the J segment 6 bases; nucleotides outside the gene matches: 4. CDR3 in amino acids: CAISETGVYEKLFF. The CDR3 DNA sequence: TGTGCCATCAGTGAAACAGGGGTGTATGAAAAACTGTTTTTT.

This rearrangement joins TRBV25-1 to TRBJ2-7, with a tentative D call TRBD2 (7 bases). The V end lost 7 bases, the J end lost 2 bases, and 12 bases lay between the germline ends. This CDR3 is 13 amino acids long. Germline CDR1 reads MGHDK; CDR2 reads SYGVNS. The CDR3 nucleotides read TGTGCCAGCACCCGGCGGGGGCCCTACGAGCAGTACTTC. This sequence encodes CASTRRGPYEQYF.

Written as DNA, the CDR3 is TGTGCCAGCAGCGAGAGGGAATACCGGACTTCAGAGACCCAGTACTTC. Encoded protein: CASSEREYRTSETQYF. The genes are TRBV11-2 and TRBJ2-5; weak D call: TRBD2 (5 bases). The CDR3 loop spans 16 amino acids. The germline V gene encodes CDR1 SGHAT and CDR2 FQNNGV. The V gene lost 5 bases and the J gene lost 4 bases, with 20 bases spanning the gap.

This clone appeared a single time. The gene calls are TRBV9 and TRBJ2-7; 11 bases fit TRBD2. This CDR3 has 15 amino acids. V lost 5 bases, J lost 5 bases, and 9 bases stayed unmatched. The V gene's germline CDR1 is SGDLS and CDR2 YYNGEE. CDR3 coding DNA: TGTGCCAGCAGTCGAACTAGCGGGGGATTCCACGAGCAGTACTTC. The encoded protein is CASSRTSGGFHEQYF.

This rearrangement joins TRBV29-1 to TRBJ1-2, with a tentative D call TRBD1 (6 bases). Germline V gives CDR1 SQVTM, CDR2 ANQGSEA. Trimming pared 4 bases from V and 1 base from J, leaving 10 bases between. This CDR3 is built from 13 residues. For the CDR3, the DNA is TGCAGCGTTGCGGCAGGGGATAACTATGGCTACACCTTC. It is translated as CSVAAGDNYGYTF.

The rearrangement uses TRBV7-8 and TRBJ1-3; TRBD1 agrees at 8 bases. V gave up 4 bases and J gave up 0 bases; unmatched junction bases: 5. CDR1 and CDR2 (germline): SGHVS, FQNEAQ. This CDR3 spans 16 amino acids. The DNA for the CDR3 is TGTGCCAGCAGCTCGAGGACAGGGAGCTCTGGAAACACCATATATTTT. Its translation: CASSSRTGSSGNTIYF.

The chain employs TRBV7-2 and TRBJ2-1; 14 bases fit TRBD2. The trim removed 2 bases at V and 5 bases at J, leaving 8 bases unmatched. Per germline, CDR1 SGHTA and CDR2 FQGNSA. The CDR3 totals 18 residues. The DNA for the CDR3 is TGTGCCAGCAGCTTAAATCCGGGACTAGCGGGGGTTAACAATGAGCAGTTCTTC. This gives the protein CASSLNPGLAGVNNEQFF.

This clone came up once. This rearrangement joins TRBV2 to TRBJ2-2; tentative D call: TRBD1 (6 bases). This CDR3 is built from 13 residues. The germline V gene has CDR1 SNHLY and CDR2 FYNNEI. Trimming pared 7 bases from V and 6 bases from J, leaving 12 bases between. The CDR3 protein is CASTGRGAGELFF. In DNA form, the CDR3 reads TGTGCCAGCACTGGCAGGGGAGCCGGGGAGCTGTTTTTT.

The CDR3 sequence is CASSLQGRDYGYTF. CDR3 nucleotides: TGTGCCAGCAGCTTACAGGGTCGAGACTATGGCTACACCTTC. The V call is TRBV7-3, the J call TRBJ1-2; possible D gene TRBD1, 5 bases. The CDR3 loop spans 14 amino acids. From germline, CDR1 is SGHTA and CDR2 FQGTGA. V gave up 2 bases and J gave up 3 bases, with 10 bases separating them. Using reference TRBV7-3 and TRBJ1-2 for the parts outside the CDR3, the full variable domain is GAGVSQTPSNKVTEKGKYVELRCDPISGHTALYWYRQSLGQGPEFLIYFQGTGAADDSGLPNDRFFAVRPEGSVSTLKIQRTERGDSAVYLCASSLQGRDYGYTFGSGTRLTVV.

A single count supports this clone. This chain connects TRBV7-6 to TRBJ2-5; 10 bases fit TRBD1. V was clipped by 5 bases and J by 4 bases; unmatched bases: 10. The CDR3 consists of 16 residues. Germline V lookup: CDR1 SGHVS, CDR2 FNYEAQ. The CDR3 DNA follows: TGTGCCAGCAGCACCGGGACAGGGGCGATTCGAGAGACCCAGTACTTC. It is translated as CASSTGTGAIRETQYF.

The genes are TRBV29-1 and TRBJ2-3; D may be TRBD1 (5 bases). The CDR3 is 12 residues long. The germline V gene has CDR1 SQVTM and CDR2 ANQGSEA. The V gene lost 6 bases and the J gene lost 5 bases, with 12 bases spanning the gap. The CDR3 region is CSVDKSVDTQYF. The CDR3 bases are TGCAGCGTGGACAAATCGGTAGATACGCAGTATTTT.

The rearrangement links TRBV5-1 to TRBJ2-3, with D maybe TRBD2 (6 bases). The germline V and J ends were trimmed by 4 bases and 2 bases, with 14 bases remaining between them. CDR3 length: 15 amino acids. Germline CDR1 is SGHRS and CDR2 is YFSETQ. CDR3 region: CASSHRDSYTDTQYF. CDR3 DNA: TGCGCCAGCAGCCACCGGGACTCTTACACAGATACGCAGTATTTT.

V and J are TRBV7-3 and TRBJ2-5; the D is unclear. Per the germline V gene, CDR1 is SGHTA and CDR2 is FQGTGA. Trimming removed 1 base from V and 5 bases from J, with 14 bases in between. The CDR3 extends over 15 amino acids. The CDR3 is CASSLMARISETQYF. The CDR3 DNA follows: TGTGCCAGCAGCTTAATGGCTAGAATAAGTGAGACCCAGTACTTC.

The CDR3 sequence: CASSLSRTGELFF. The CDR3 DNA reads TGCGCCAGCAGCTTGTCGAGGACCGGGGAGCTGTTTTTT. J is TRBJ2-2 and V is TRBV5-1; D ambiguous. This CDR3 spans 13 amino acids. Germline CDR1 reads SGHRS; CDR2 reads YFSETQ. Deletions cut 1 base from V and 5 bases from J, with 6 bases between.

V usage is TRBV5-1 and J usage is TRBJ1-2; maybe TRBD1 (5 bases). The germline V gene encodes CDR1 SGHRS and CDR2 YFSETQ. The CDR3 contains 16 residues. V was clipped by 0 bases and J by 4 bases, with 16 bases between them. The CDR3 DNA sequence: TGCGCCAGCAGCTTGGAAGATCGGGGGGTGGGCTATGGCTACACCTTC. Protein sequence: CASSLEDRGVGYGYTF. Together with reference TRBV5-1 and TRBJ1-2, the CDR3 gives the full variable domain: KAGVTQTPRYLIKTRGQQVTLSCSPISGHRSVSWYQQTPGQGLQFLFEYFSETQRNKGNFPGRFSGRQFSNSRSEMNVSTLELGDSALYLCASSLEDRGVGYGYTFGSGTRLTVV.

The rearrangement uses TRBV10-3 and TRBJ2-7; D is perhaps TRBD1 (5 bases). The CDR3 is made up of 15 amino acids. The germline V gene has CDR1 ENHRY and CDR2 SYGVKD. V lost 0 bases to trimming and J lost 4 bases, with 13 bases between them. In nucleotides, the CDR3 is TGTGCCATCAGTGAGTCAACAGGCCGCGGTTACGAGCAGTACTTC. Protein sequence: CAISESTGRGYEQYF.

Worth noting for this clone: The same CDR3 arises from other DNA sequences in this sample as well. The chain combines TRBV18 with TRBJ2-5; unclear D gene. Germline lookup yields CDR1 KGHSH and CDR2 LQKENI. Deletions cut 5 bases from V and 2 bases from J, with 3 bases between. This CDR3 spans 11 amino acids. CDR3 sequence: CASSSQETQYF. The CDR3, as DNA: TGTGCCAGCTCATCTCAAGAGACCCAGTACTTC.

The CDR3 DNA is TGTGCCAGCACCCTCCTTGCGGGGGGCCAAGAGACCCAGTACTTC. It encodes CASTLLAGGQETQYF. The chain has TRBV7-9 and TRBJ2-5; 8 bases align to TRBD2. Per the germline V gene, CDR1 is SEHNR and CDR2 is FQNEAQ (reference sequence). The trim removed 7 bases at V and 1 base at J, leaving 8 bases unmatched. The CDR3 extends over 15 amino acids.

This clone was counted only a few times. This rearrangement joins TRBV5-1 to TRBJ1-3, with 9 bases fitting TRBD1. Germline V lookup: CDR1 SGHRS, CDR2 YFSETQ. V was pared by 0 bases and J by 4 bases, with 5 bases of the junction left unmatched. The CDR3 sequence is 16 residues long. This chain's CDR3 is CASSLEGQGEGNTIYF. CDR3 coding DNA: TGCGCCAGCAGCTTGGAGGGACAGGGTGAAGGAAACACCATATATTTT.